The T cell receptor beta chain under discussion was sequenced for a study of blood T cell repertoires in COVID-19. Turning to the study itself: COVID-19 samples, acute and convalescent, were from the United States, Italy and Spain. In each case, the material was cDNA or gDNA derived from T cells, B-cell-depleted T cells, or PBMCs.

The CDR3 is made up of 16 amino acids. V was trimmed by 0 bases and J by 7 bases, leaving 16 bases between them. Germline loops: CDR1 MNHNS, CDR2 SASEGT. Original methodology: Reference gene primers were amplified, and this amplification served to estimate nucleated cell counts. The method was immunoSEQ multiplex PCR; TCRdb's version includes in-frame clones alone and lacks a portion of them. V, J and clone size are those of that table, while D and trimming were read from the DNA. The table includes 150,000 or so clones, approximately 87% detected once. The TCR comes from a human donor in a cohort sampled during active COVID-19. The sequenced sample was peripheral blood. The rearrangement links TRBV6-1 to TRBJ2-1, with D possibly TRBD2 on 6 matching bases. CDR3 protein: CASSEALGPGVNEQFF. CDR3 bases: TGTGCCAGCAGTGAAGCTCTAGGACCGGGGGTGAATGAGCAGTTCTTC.